The 2 T cell receptor beta chains presented below share a single source sample, sequenced in a study of cytomegalovirus exposure and HLA in healthy donors. This PCR relied on a set of 60 Vbeta primers and 13 Jbeta primers. The table came from immunoSEQ multiplex PCR; TCRdb's copy has only in-frame clones and leaves some out. The sample carries about 130,000 clones, approximately 72% recorded once. Sample: PBMCs. The receptors were gathered from a human donor in good health.

This chain uses TRBV5-5 with TRBJ1-2, with D perhaps matching TRBD1 (5 bases). CDR1 is SGHKS and CDR2 is YYEKEE in the germline V gene (reference sequence). V dropped 7 bases and J dropped 6 bases, with 16 bases sitting between them. The CDR3 runs to 13 residues. The CDR3 spells CASGSGRDNGYTF. CDR3 DNA: TGTGCCAGCGGATCCGGCAGGGATAATGGCTACACCTTC.

This CDR3 reads CASSLGQGARTEAFF. The DNA of the CDR3 is TGTGCCAGCAGCTTAGGACAGGGGGCGCGCACTGAAGCTTTCTTT. The chain recombines TRBV7-6 with TRBJ1-1; 10 bases are shared with TRBD1. The V gene's germline CDR1 is SGHVS and CDR2 FNYEAQ. The length of the CDR3 is 15 residues. V lost 1 base and J lost 4; bases outside the gene matches: 3.